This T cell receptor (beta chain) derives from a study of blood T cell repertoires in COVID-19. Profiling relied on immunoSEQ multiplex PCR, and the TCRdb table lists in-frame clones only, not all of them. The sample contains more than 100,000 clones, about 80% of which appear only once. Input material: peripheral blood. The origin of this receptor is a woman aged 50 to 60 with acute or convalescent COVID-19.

CDR3 residues: CASSLSSSGSNEQYF. CDR3 DNA: TGTGCCAGCAGTTTAAGTAGTAGCGGTAGTAACGAGCAGTACTTC. The V and J genes are TRBV28 and TRBJ2-7; D may be TRBD2 (6 bases). The V gene's germline CDR1 is MDHEN and CDR2 SYDVKM. Trimming took off 2 bases at V and 5 bases at J, with 16 bases between the two ends. The CDR3 is 15 residues long.